This T cell receptor beta chain was found in a study of blood T cell repertoires in COVID-19. Trimming at V came to 4 bases and at J to 2 bases, leaving 5 bases not matched to a gene. Germline V gene lookup returns CDR1 LNHNV and CDR2 YYDKDF (reference sequence). The CDR3 contains 15 residues. Assay: immunoSEQ multiplex PCR; the TCRdb copy retains only in-frame clones and omits some. The table shows hundreds of thousands of clones, with 85% to 90% occurring only once. The receptor was derived from a woman under 40 with COVID-19, enrolled during active disease. Material for sequencing was peripheral blood. V is TRBV15 and J is TRBJ1-1; TRBD1 matches at 9 bases. CDR3 bases: TGTGCCACCAGCAACCCGGGACAGGGCAACACTGAAGCTTTCTTT. Its protein is CATSNPGQGNTEAFF.